This entry lists 7 T cell receptor beta chains sequenced from one sample in a study of T cells in Graves' hyperthyroidism and ophthalmopathy (dated by TCRdb to about 2019). Libraries were made using multiplex PCR. The sequencing machine was an Illumina HiSeq 2000. The TCR beta CDR3 regions were amplified from the RNA transcripts. The first round of RT-PCR for the TCR CDR3 was performed with the HTBI primer set and the Qiagen OneStep RT-PCR kit. TCRdb reran the public reads through fastp at Q25 and MiXCR, keeping productive beta chains. Under each unique CDR3 protein, matching rows form one entry showing the most common genes and DNA. The sample yields approximately 610,000 distinct CDR3 sequences; 14% to 15% were counted once. Roughly 4.3% of the sample goes to the ten largest clones. The sample consisted of blood. These receptors were collected from a woman between 35 and 50 years old with Graves' ophthalmopathy.

This clonotype was counted only a few times. This CDR3 is CASSFFNTEAFF. The DNA for the CDR3 is TGTGCCAGCAGCTTCTTCAATACGGAAGCTTTCTTT. The genes are TRBV5-5 and TRBJ1-1; D is unresolved. The germline V gene encodes CDR1 SGHKS and CDR2 YYEKEE (reference sequence). This CDR3 contains 12 residues. V lost 2 bases, J lost 8 bases, and 10 bases lay in between.

This clonotype has more than one count but fewer than ten. The chain uses TRBV11-3 and TRBJ2-7, with 8 bases lining up with TRBD1. Germline V CDR1 and CDR2: SGHNT, YENEEA. This CDR3 comprises 14 residues. Trimming removed 5 bases from V and 4 bases from J; junction bases left unmatched: 7. This chain's CDR3 is CASSQRTGNYEQYF. CDR3 nucleotide sequence: TGTGCCAGCAGCCAACGGACAGGGAATTACGAGCAGTACTTC.

This clonotype was picked up many times. The chain carries TRBV6-5 and TRBJ1-2; no firm D call. There are 15 residues in the CDR3. Germline lookup yields CDR1 MNHEY and CDR2 SVGAGI. V gave up 1 base and J gave up 2 bases, with 11 bases separating them. In nucleotides, the CDR3 is TGTGCCAGCAGTTACTTTGCAGGACTGAACTATGGCTACACCTTC. Encoded protein: CASSYFAGLNYGYTF.

This clonotype was detected ten times or more. The chain joins TRBV15 to TRBJ2-5; possibly TRBD2 for D (6 bases). This CDR3 region has 14 residues. Germline V CDR1 and CDR2: LNHNV, YYDKDF (reference sequence). V was cut by 0 bases and J by 5 bases, with 10 bases left in between. The CDR3 loop is CATSRETRRETQYF. Written as DNA, the CDR3 is TGTGCCACCAGCAGAGAGACTAGGAGGGAGACCCAGTACTTC.

This clonotype has a count of ten or more. The rearrangement joins TRBV6-5 to TRBJ2-7; no clear D gene. The germline CDR1 and CDR2 sequences are MNHEY and SVGAGI. V was clipped by 4 bases and J by 5 bases, with 18 bases between them. This CDR3 region has 15 residues. CDR3 coding DNA: TGTGCCAGCAGTTTCCATTCCCCAGGCAAGAACGAGCAGTACTTC. This gives the protein CASSFHSPGKNEQYF.

Ten or more counts support this clonotype. V gene TRBV2 combines with J gene TRBJ2-7, with a weak D call TRBD2 (5 bases). There are 13 residues in the CDR3. Germline assignment: CDR1 SNHLY and CDR2 FYNNEI. Trimming cost V 6 bases and J 7 bases, with 16 bases left between them. The CDR3 sequence is CASRRGLVREQYF. DNA for the CDR3: TGTGCCAGCAGGAGAGGACTGGTACGGGAGCAGTACTTC. Together with reference TRBV2 and TRBJ2-7, the CDR3 gives the full variable domain: EPEVTQTPSHQVTQMGQEVILRCVPISNHLYFYWYRQILGQKVEFLVSFYNNEISEKSEIFDDQFSVERPDGSNFTLKIRSTKLEDSAMYFCASRRGLVREQYFGPGTRLTVT.

The CDR3 nucleotides are TGTGCCAGCAGGCCGGGAGTCATGAACACTGAAGCTTTCTTT. Its translation: CASRPGVMNTEAFF. V and J are TRBV3-1 and TRBJ1-1; D unresolved. The CDR3 covers 14 residues. The V gene's germline CDR1 is LGHDT and CDR2 YNNKEL (reference sequence). V shed 6 bases and J shed 0 bases, with 11 bases lying between them.